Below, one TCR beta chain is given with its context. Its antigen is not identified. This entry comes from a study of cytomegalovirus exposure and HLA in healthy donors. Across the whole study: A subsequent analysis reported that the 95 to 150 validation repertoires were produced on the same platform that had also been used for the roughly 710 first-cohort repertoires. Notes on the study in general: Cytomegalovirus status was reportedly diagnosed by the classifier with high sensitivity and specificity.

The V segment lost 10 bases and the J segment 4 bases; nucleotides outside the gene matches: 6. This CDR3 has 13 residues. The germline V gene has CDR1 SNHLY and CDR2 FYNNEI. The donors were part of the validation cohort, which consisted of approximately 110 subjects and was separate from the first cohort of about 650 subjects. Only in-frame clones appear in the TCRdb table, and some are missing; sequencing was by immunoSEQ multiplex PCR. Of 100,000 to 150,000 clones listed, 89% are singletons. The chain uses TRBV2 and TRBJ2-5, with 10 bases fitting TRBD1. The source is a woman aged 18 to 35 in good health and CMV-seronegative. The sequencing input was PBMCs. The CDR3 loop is CATDRGIAETQYF. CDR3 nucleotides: TGTGCCACGGACAGGGGGATCGCAGAGACCCAGTACTTC. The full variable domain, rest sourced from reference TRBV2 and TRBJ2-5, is EPEVTQTPSHQVTQMGQEVILRCVPISNHLYFYWYRQILGQKVEFLVSFYNNEISEKSEIFDDQFSVERPDGSNFTLKIRSTKLEDSAMYFCATDRGIAETQYFGPGTRLLVL.